The 7 T cell receptor beta chains given below trace back to one sample, sequenced in a study of blood T cell repertoires in COVID-19. Clones were read by immunoSEQ multiplex PCR, and TCRdb kept only the in-frame ones, dropping some. Here the sample spans over 100,000 clones, approximately 80% being singletons. The sequencing sample was made of peripheral blood. These receptors all come from a woman aged 80 or older with active or convalescent COVID-19.

The chain has TRBV18 and TRBJ2-3, with no clear D. The CDR3 consists of 15 residues. V lost 3 bases and J 8 bases, leaving 18 bases between the germline ends. The V gene's germline CDR1 is KGHSH and CDR2 LQKENI. CDR3 region: CASSPPRQTTSTQYF. CDR3 DNA: TGTGCCAGCTCACCTCCCCGGCAGACAACAAGTACGCAGTATTTT.

J is TRBJ2-5 and V is TRBV19; perhaps TRBD1 as D (6 bases). V was pared by 5 bases and J by 0 bases, with 16 bases between. Germline-derived CDR1 and CDR2 are LNHDA and SQIVND (reference sequence). CDR3 length equals 16 residues. CDR3 sequence reads: CASSSLGHAYQETQYF. Here the CDR3 DNA reads TGTGCCAGTAGTTCCCTGGGACACGCGTACCAAGAGACCCAGTACTTC.

This clone was seen a few times. The chain couples TRBV5-1 to TRBJ1-2, with TRBD1 identical over 9 bases. V dropped 5 bases and J dropped 8; count of bases not matched to a gene: 10. The germline V gene has CDR1 SGHRS and CDR2 YFSETQ. The CDR3 runs 14 residues. CDR3 nucleotides: TGCGCCAGCAGACTGGGAGGGGGACAGGGCGGCTACACCTTC. It codes for CASRLGGGQGGYTF.

The rearrangement links TRBV4-2 to TRBJ1-3; maybe TRBD1 (6 bases). This CDR3 spans 16 amino acids. The germline V gene encodes CDR1 LGHNA and CDR2 YNFKEQ. The germline V and J ends were trimmed by 0 bases and 1 base, with 10 bases remaining between them. This CDR3 is CASSQERGASGNTIYF. In nucleotides, the CDR3 is TGTGCCAGCAGCCAAGAGCGGGGGGCTTCTGGAAACACCATATATTTT.

This chain connects TRBV4-2 to TRBJ1-2; 8 nucleotides line up with TRBD1. V lost 6 bases and J lost 7; bases outside the gene matches: 13. Germline CDR1 LGHNA, CDR2 YNFKEQ. CDR3 length: 15 residues. As DNA, the CDR3 is TGTGCCAGCAGATCGAGGTCGGACAGGGTGCCTGGCTACACCTTC. Protein: CASRSRSDRVPGYTF.

This clone was seen only once. The chain employs TRBV30 and TRBJ2-3; weak D call: TRBD2 (6 bases). Germline loops: CDR1 GTSNPN, CDR2 SVGIG (reference sequence). The length of the CDR3 is 16 residues. V was trimmed by 6 bases and J by 0 bases, leaving 19 bases between them. The CDR3 nucleotides read TGTGCCTGTACGCATACCGGCGGGACTAGCACAGATACGCAGTATTTT. Translated, it gives CACTHTGGTSTDTQYF.

This chain uses TRBV5-1 with TRBJ2-3, with D possibly matching TRBD1 (5 bases). This CDR3 is 14 amino acids long. Germline CDR1 and CDR2: SGHRS and YFSETQ. The V gene lost 1 base and the J gene lost 4 bases, with 10 bases spanning the gap. The CDR3 DNA is TGCGCCAGCAGCTTGTCGCAGGGCTCAGATACGCAGTATTTT. Residues: CASSLSQGSDTQYF.